Listed below are T cell receptor beta chains from one sample, sequenced in a study of blood T cell repertoires in COVID-19. Repertoires were generated with immunoSEQ multiplex PCR, while TCRdb's copy carries only in-frame clones and drops some. Of approximately 85,000 clones listed, around 92% are singletons. Sample: peripheral blood. The receptors shown here come from a woman in her fifties or sixties with active COVID-19. The CDR3 runs from the conserved cysteine through the conserved F or W. A D gene is named only where the DNA matches it firmly. Part of the rows lack a size; the others show once, few, many or a class for expanded clones.

>TRBV30|NA|TRBD1|TRBJ2-7
TGTGCCTGGAGTCCCGGGACAGGGAGTTACGAGCAGTACTTC
CAWSPGTGSYEQYF
>TRBV7-6|NA|TRBD1|TRBJ1-1
TGTGCCAGCAGCAAGAGACAGGGGGGGAACACTGAAGCTTTCTTT
CASSKRQGGNTEAFF
>TRBV18|NA|TRBD1|TRBJ1-1
TGTGCCAGCTCACAGGGACAGGGAAGGAACACTGAAGCTTTCTTT
CASSQGQGRNTEAFF
>TRBV9|NA|TRBD1|TRBJ1-6
TGTGCCAGCAGCGTAGGTTGGGACAGAAATTCACCCCTCCACTTT
CASSVGWDRNSPLHF
>TRBV9|NA|TRBD2|TRBJ2-1
TGTGCCAGCAGCGCCAAAGGACTAGTCTACAATGAGCAGTTCTTC
CASSAKGLVYNEQFF
>TRBV30|NA|TRBD2|TRBJ2-1
TGTGCCTGGACTAGCGGGAGCCATGAGCAGTTCTTC
CAWTSGSHEQFF
>TRBV28|NA|NA|TRBJ2-7
TGTGCCAGCAGTAGACAGCACTACGAGCAGTACTTC
CASSRQHYEQYF
>TRBV7-9|NA|NA|TRBJ1-1
TGTGCCAGCCGCGTAAGTTTGGTAGGAGGTGGTCCTTTGAACACTGAAGCTTTCTTT
CASRVSLVGGGPLNTEAFF
>TRBV6-5|NA|TRBD1|TRBJ1-2
TGTGCCAGCAGCGACCCCGACAGGGTAGATGGCTACACCTTC
CASSDPDRVDGYTF
>TRBV19|once|NA|TRBJ2-7
TGTGCCAGTAGTATTGATCCCTCGTCAGCAGGGCAGTACTTC
CASSIDPSSAGQYF
>TRBV10-2|NA|TRBD1|TRBJ1-6
TGCGCCAGCAGTGAGCCCGGGACAGGGATTAGGTCACCCCTCCACTTT
CASSEPGTGIRSPLHF
>TRBV7-3|NA|TRBD2|TRBJ2-3
TGTGCCAGCAGCTTAAAACCCTCCCTAGCGGGAGATCGGAGTACAGATACGCAGTATTTT
CASSLKPSLAGDRSTDTQYF
>TRBV6-5|NA|NA|TRBJ1-6
TGTGCCAGCAGGGCTAGGGGTTCCTATAATTCACCCCTCCACTTT
CASRARGSYNSPLHF
>TRBV28|NA|TRBD2|TRBJ2-2
TGTGCCAGCAGGACCGGGACTAGCGCCGGGGAGCTGTTTTTT
CASRTGTSAGELFF
>TRBV30|NA|NA|TRBJ2-6
TGTGCCTGGAGTGTTGGAGGTCCCGGGGCCAACGTCCTGACTTTC
CAWSVGGPGANVLTF
>TRBV24-1|NA|TRBD1|TRBJ1-5
TGTGCCAAGGGGGCCGGGGTCGGCAATCAGCCCCAGCATTTT
CAKGAGVGNQPQHF
>TRBV11-3|NA|NA|TRBJ1-1
TGTGCCAGCAGCTCAGCTCAGGTGAACACTGAAGCTTTCTTT
CASSSAQVNTEAFF
>TRBV28|NA|NA|TRBJ2-7
TGTGCCAGCAGTTTCGGCCGTAACAGTCCCTACGAGCAGTACTTC
CASSFGRNSPYEQYF
>TRBV9|few|TRBD1|TRBJ1-6
TGTGCCAGCAGCGAGACAGGGGGAAATTCACCCCTCCACTTT
CASSETGGNSPLHF
>TRBV5-4|NA|NA|TRBJ2-3
TGTGCCAGCAGCTTGGACAGGAGCACAGATACGCAGTATTTT
CASSLDRSTDTQYF
>TRBV6-5|NA|TRBD2|TRBJ2-7
TGTGCCAGCAGAATCACCGGCGGGAGCTCCTACGAGCAGTACTTC
CASRITGGSSYEQYF
>TRBV7-9|once|TRBD1|TRBJ1-2
TGTGCCAGCAGCTTCCCGGGACAGGGGGACTATGGCTACACCTTC
CASSFPGQGDYGYTF
>TRBV19|NA|NA|TRBJ1-5
TGTGCCAGTAGTATAACGTCAGTCAATCAGCCCCAGCATTTT
CASSITSVNQPQHF
>TRBV15|NA|TRBD1|TRBJ1-4
TGTGCCACCAGCAGTAAACCCACAGGGGGCCGACGAATTCTTAATGAAAAACTGTTTTTT
CATSSKPTGGRRILNEKLFF
>TRBV4-1|once|TRBD1|TRBJ1-5
TGCGCCAGCAGCCAAATGGACAGGGACAATCAGCCCCAGCATTTT
CASSQMDRDNQPQHF
>TRBV11-2|once|TRBD2|TRBJ2-2
TGTGCCAGCAGCCCAATAGCGGGGGGGAACACCGGGGAGCTGTTTTTT
CASSPIAGGNTGELFF
>TRBV7-6|NA|TRBD1|TRBJ1-2
TGTGCCAGCAGCCCGATAGGACAGGGGGCCGGCTATGGCTACACCTTC
CASSPIGQGAGYGYTF
>TRBV7-2|few|NA|TRBJ1-3
TGTGCCAGCAGCCTGACAGTCCACCCCCCTGGAAACACCATATATTTT
CASSLTVHPPGNTIYF
>TRBV7-9|NA|NA|TRBJ2-1
TGTGCCAGCAGTCAGACCAGGGGATCCTACAATGAGCAGTTCTTC
CASSQTRGSYNEQFF
>TRBV5-5|NA|NA|TRBJ2-7
TGTGCCAGCAGCGTTCCCGGGACAAGCTTCTACGAGCAGTACTTC
CASSVPGTSFYEQYF
>TRBV18|NA|TRBD2|TRBJ2-5
TGTGCCAGCTCACCATCCGTGGGCCTAGCGGGAACGGGCCAGTACTTC
CASSPSVGLAGTGQYF
>TRBV2|NA|NA|TRBJ2-2
TGTGCCAGCAGTGAAAGGGGAAGAACCGGGGAGCTGTTTTTT
CASSERGRTGELFF
>TRBV28|NA|NA|TRBJ1-2
TGTGCCAGCAGTTTAGGCAGAAACTATGGCTACACCTTC
CASSLGRNYGYTF
>TRBV6-5|NA|NA|TRBJ2-4
TGTGCCAGCAGAGAGACAGCGTCCAAAAACATTCAGTACTTC
CASRETASKNIQYF
>TRBV6-1|NA|TRBD2|TRBJ2-7
TGTGCCAGCAGTGAAGGTATAGGGTCTAGCGGGAGGCCCTACGAGCAGTACTTC
CASSEGIGSSGRPYEQYF
>TRBV9|NA|TRBD2|TRBJ2-2
TGTGCCAGCAGCGTCTCTAGCGGGGGGATCGGGGAGCTGTTTTTT
CASSVSSGGIGELFF
>TRBV5-4|NA|TRBD1|TRBJ1-1
TGTGCCAGCAGCGGGGACAGGGATAGAAACACTGAAGCTTTCTTT
CASSGDRDRNTEAFF